This TCR beta chain was captured by sequencing in a study of blood T cell repertoires in COVID-19. At the level of the study: Collection of acute and convalescent COVID-19 samples took place in the United States, Italy and Spain. Nucleic acid was either cDNA or gDNA, and it came from T cells, B-cell-depleted T cells, or PBMCs.

This CDR3 is 15 amino acids long. Per the germline V gene, CDR1 is GTSNPN and CDR2 is SVGIG (reference sequence). V was cut by 1 base and J by 4 bases, with 16 bases left in between. Enrollees, roughly 18 to 90 years old, lived in approximately 25 US areas. Self-reported history from a screening survey and questionnaire set each donor's cohort. Assay: immunoSEQ multiplex PCR; the TCRdb copy retains only in-frame clones and omits some. This repertoire shows about 220,000 clones, around 87% found once; its top ten account for over 12%. Source material: PBMCs or T cells enriched from blood (not recorded which). This chain uses TRBV30 with TRBJ1-2, with a tentative D call TRBD1 (5 bases). This sequence was found in a man aged 30 to 39 who had been exposed to COVID-19. CDR3 loop: CAWSGGHQKGYGYTF. CDR3 in DNA: TGTGCCTGGAGTGGAGGACACCAAAAGGGCTATGGCTACACCTTC.